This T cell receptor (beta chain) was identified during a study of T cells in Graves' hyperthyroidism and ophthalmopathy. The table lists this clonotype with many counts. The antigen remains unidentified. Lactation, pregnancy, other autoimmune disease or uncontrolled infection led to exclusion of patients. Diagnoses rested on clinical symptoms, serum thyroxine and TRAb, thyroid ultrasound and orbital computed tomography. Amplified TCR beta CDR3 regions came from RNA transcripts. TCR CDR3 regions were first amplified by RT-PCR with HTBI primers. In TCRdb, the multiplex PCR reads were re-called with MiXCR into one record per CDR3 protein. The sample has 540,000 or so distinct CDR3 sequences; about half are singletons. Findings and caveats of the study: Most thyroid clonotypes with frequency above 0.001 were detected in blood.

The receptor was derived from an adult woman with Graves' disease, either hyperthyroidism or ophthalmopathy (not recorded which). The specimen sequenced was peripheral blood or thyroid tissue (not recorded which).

The CDR3 sequence is CASSPVLAGGYGELFF. As DNA, the CDR3 is TGTGCCAGCAGCCCGGTACTAGCGGGAGGGTACGGGGAGCTGTTTTTT. This sequence joins TRBV7-8 and TRBJ2-2; 13 bases match TRBD2. The V and J ends lost 5 bases and 7 bases, in that order; junction bases with no gene match: 7. Germline assignment: CDR1 SGHVS and CDR2 FQNEAQ. This CDR3 is 16 amino acids long.